The clone carrying this T cell receptor beta chain was seen ten or more times. The CDR3 spans 15 residues. Trimming pared 6 bases from V and 0 bases from J, leaving 15 bases between. After constant-region reverse-primer amplification, full-length variable regions underwent semi-nested PCR with Nested Universal Primer A. TCRdb reprocessed the 5' RACE reads with MiXCR, giving one entry per CDR3 protein. The data hold some 44,000 distinct CDR3 sequences, with approximately 22% observed a single time. The sorted Tregs were CD4+CD25+CD127-/low cells. Sequencing input: Tregs sorted from blood. This sequence joins TRBV12-3 or TRBV12-4 and TRBJ2-7, with a tentative D call TRBD2 (6 bases). The sequence was collected from a female donor with breast cancer. The CDR3, as DNA: TGTGCCAGCAGCGAAGAGGGGACTCTCTCCTACGAGCAGTACTTC. This encodes CASSEEGTLSYEQYF.